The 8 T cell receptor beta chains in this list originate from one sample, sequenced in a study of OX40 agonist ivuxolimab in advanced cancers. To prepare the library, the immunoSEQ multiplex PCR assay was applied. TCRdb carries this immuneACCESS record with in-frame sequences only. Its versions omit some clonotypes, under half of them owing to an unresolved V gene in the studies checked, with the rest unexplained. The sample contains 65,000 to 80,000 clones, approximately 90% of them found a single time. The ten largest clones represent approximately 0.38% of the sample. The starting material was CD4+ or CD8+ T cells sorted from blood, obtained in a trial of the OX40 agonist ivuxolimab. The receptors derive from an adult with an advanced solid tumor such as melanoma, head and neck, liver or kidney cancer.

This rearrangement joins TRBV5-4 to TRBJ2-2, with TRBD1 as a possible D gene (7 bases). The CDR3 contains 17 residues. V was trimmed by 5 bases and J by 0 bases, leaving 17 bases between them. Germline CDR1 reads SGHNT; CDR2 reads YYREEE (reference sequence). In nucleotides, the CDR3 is TGTGCCAGCAGGCATGGGGGGACAGCTGCGAACACCGGGGAGCTGTTTTTT. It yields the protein CASRHGGTAANTGELFF.

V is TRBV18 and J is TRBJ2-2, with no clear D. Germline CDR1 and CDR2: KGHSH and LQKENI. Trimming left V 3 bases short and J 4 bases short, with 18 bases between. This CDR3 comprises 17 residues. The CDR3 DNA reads TGTGCCAGCTCACCGACGAGTGGCCCACCCATCACCGGGGAGCTGTTTTTT. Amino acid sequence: CASSPTSGPPITGELFF.

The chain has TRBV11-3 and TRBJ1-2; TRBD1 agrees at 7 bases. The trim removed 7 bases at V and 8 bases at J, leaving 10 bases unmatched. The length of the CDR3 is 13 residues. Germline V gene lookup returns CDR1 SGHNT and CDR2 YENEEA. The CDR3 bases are TGTGCCAGCACCGAGGGGAAGGGACAGGGCTACACCTTC. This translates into CASTEGKGQGYTF.

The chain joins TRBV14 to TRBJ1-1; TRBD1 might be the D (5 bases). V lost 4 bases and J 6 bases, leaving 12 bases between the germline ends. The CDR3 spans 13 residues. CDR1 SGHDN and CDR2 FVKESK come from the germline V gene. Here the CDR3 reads CASSLYTGAEAFF. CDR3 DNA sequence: TGTGCCAGCAGCCTTTACACGGGGGCTGAAGCTTTCTTT.

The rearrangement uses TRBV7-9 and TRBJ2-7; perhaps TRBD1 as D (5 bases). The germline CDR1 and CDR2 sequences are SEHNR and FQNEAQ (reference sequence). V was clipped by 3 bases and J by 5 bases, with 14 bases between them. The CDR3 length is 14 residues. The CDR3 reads CASSLTQGPHEQYF. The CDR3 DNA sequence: TGTGCCAGCAGCTTGACGCAGGGTCCGCACGAGCAGTACTTC.

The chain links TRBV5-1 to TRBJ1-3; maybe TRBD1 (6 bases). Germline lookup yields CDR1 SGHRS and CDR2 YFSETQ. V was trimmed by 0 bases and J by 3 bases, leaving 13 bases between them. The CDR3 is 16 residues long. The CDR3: CASSLVGGNYGNTIYF. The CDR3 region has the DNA TGCGCCAGCAGCTTGGTAGGGGGAAACTATGGAAACACCATATATTTT. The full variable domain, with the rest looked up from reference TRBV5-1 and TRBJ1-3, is KAGVTQTPRYLIKTRGQQVTLSCSPISGHRSVSWYQQTPGQGLQFLFEYFSETQRNKGNFPGRFSGRQFSNSRSEMNVSTLELGDSALYLCASSLVGGNYGNTIYFGEGSWLTVV.

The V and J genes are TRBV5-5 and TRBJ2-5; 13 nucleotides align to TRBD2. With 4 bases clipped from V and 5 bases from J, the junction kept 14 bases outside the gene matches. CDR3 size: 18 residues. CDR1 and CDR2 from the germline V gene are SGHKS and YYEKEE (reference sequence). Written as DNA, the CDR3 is TGTGCCAGCAGCCCGGGGGTCCGGACTAGCGGGAGTCGTGAGACCCAGTACTTC. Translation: CASSPGVRTSGSRETQYF.

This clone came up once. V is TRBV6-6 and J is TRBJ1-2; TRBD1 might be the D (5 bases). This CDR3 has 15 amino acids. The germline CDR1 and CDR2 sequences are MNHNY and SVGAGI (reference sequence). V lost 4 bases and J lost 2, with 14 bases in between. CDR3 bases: TGTGCCAGCAGTTCCCCGACAGCTTTAAACTATGGCTACACCTTC. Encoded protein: CASSSPTALNYGYTF.